This T cell receptor (beta chain) was profiled in a study of cytomegalovirus exposure and HLA in healthy donors. This CDR3 spans 14 amino acids. The junction had 3 bases not matched to a gene; V was cut back by 1 base and J by 6 bases. The germline V gene encodes CDR1 LNHDA and CDR2 SQIVND (reference sequence). For this clone: The antigen is unknown.

13 Jbeta primers and 60 Vbeta primers were used for the PCR. Sequencing was performed with immunoSEQ multiplex PCR; in TCRdb, only in-frame clones are kept and a portion is missing. Here the sample spans about 110,000 clones, about 76% being singletons. Findings and limits, study-wide: In terms of immune exposure information, only CMV serostatus was available. A later analysis found that most CMV-associated TCR beta chains appeared HLA-restricted. Sequencing likely generated an artifact that appeared as a cluster of highly shared sequence variants.

The chain is built from TRBV19 and TRBJ1-1; 9 bases are shared with TRBD1. What was sequenced was PBMCs. The TCR originated in a young man in good health and CMV-seropositive. CDR3 sequence (DNA): TGTGCCAGTAGTATAGGGGACAGGGTCGCTGAAGCTTTCTTT. This sequence encodes CASSIGDRVAEAFF.